This TCR beta chain is from a study of T cell repertoires in cytomegalovirus infection. This clonotype showed up just a few times. The antigen is not known. Germline lookup yields CDR1 SGHTA and CDR2 FQGTGA. This CDR3 spans 13 amino acids. V dropped 6 bases and J dropped 6; count of bases not matched to a gene: 8. TCRdb passed the reads through MiXCR, listing each CDR3 protein once. The data show under 200,000 distinct CDR3 sequences, less than 25% seen once. The receptor comes from a human donor in good health (CMV status not recorded). Some clones in this sample may be carry-over from other donors' samples. V usage is TRBV7-3 and J usage is TRBJ2-7; 7 nucleotides agree with TRBD2. The sequencing here drew on CD8+ T cells from cultured PBMCs, taken from culture after CMV antigen stimulation. DNA of the CDR3: TGTGCCAGCAGTACTGGGGGGGGTAGCGAGCAGTACTTC. It encodes CASSTGGGSEQYF.